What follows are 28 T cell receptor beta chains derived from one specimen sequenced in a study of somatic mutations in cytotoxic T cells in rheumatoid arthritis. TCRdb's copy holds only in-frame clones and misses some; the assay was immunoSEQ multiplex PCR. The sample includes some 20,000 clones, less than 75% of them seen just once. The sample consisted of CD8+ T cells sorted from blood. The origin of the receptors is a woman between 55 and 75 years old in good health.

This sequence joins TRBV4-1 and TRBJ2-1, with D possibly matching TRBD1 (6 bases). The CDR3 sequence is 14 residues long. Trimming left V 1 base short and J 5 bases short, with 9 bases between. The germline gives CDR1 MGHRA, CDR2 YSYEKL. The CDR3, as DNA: TGCGCCAGCAGCCAAGCCGGACAGAACAATGAGCAGTTCTTC. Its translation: CASSQAGQNNEQFF.

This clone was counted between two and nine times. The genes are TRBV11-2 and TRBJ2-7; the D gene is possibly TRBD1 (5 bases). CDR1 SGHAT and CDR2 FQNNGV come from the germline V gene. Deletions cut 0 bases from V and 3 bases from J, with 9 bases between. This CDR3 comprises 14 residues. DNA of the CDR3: TGTGCCAGCAGCTTAGATGGGCAGGGCTACGAGCAGTACTTC. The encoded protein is CASSLDGQGYEQYF.

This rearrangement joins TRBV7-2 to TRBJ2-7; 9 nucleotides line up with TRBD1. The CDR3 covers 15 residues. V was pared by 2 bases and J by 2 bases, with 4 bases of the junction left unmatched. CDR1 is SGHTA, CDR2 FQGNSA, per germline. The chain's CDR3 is CASSLPGTGPYEQYF. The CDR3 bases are TGTGCCAGCAGCTTACCAGGGACAGGGCCCTACGAGCAGTACTTC.

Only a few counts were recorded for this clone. The CDR3 nucleotides read TGTGCCAGCAGCGTAGGAGGACGAAGCACTGAAGCTTTCTTT. Encoded protein: CASSVGGRSTEAFF. The chain employs TRBV9 and TRBJ1-1, with D unresolved. The length of the CDR3 is 14 residues. Per the germline V gene, CDR1 is SGDLS and CDR2 is YYNGEE. V was pared by 0 bases and J by 4 bases, with 10 bases between.

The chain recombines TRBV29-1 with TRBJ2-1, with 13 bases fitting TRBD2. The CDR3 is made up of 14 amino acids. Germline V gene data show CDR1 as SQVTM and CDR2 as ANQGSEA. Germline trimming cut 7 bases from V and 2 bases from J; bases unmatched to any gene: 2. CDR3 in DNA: TGCAGCGGCGGGACTAGCGGGGCCTACAATGAGCAGTTCTTC. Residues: CSGGTSGAYNEQFF.

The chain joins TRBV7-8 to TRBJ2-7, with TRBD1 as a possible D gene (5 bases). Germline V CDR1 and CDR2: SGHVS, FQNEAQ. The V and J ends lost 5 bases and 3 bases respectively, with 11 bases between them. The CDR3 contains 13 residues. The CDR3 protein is CASSPHQGYEQYF. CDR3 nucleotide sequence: TGTGCCAGCAGCCCCCACCAGGGCTACGAGCAGTACTTC.

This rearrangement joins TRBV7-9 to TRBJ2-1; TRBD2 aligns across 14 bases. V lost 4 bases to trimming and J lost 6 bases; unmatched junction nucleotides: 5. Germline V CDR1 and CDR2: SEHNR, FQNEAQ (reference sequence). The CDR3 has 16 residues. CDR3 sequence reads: CASSSTSGGAGNEQFF. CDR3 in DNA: TGTGCCAGCAGCTCGACTAGCGGGGGGGCCGGCAATGAGCAGTTCTTC.

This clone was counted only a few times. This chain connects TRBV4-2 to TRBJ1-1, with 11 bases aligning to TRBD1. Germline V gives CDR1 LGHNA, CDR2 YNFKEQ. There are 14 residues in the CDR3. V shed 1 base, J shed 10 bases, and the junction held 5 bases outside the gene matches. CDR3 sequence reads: CASSQGDRGAGAFF. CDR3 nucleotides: TGTGCCAGCAGCCAAGGGGACAGGGGGGCTGGAGCTTTCTTT.

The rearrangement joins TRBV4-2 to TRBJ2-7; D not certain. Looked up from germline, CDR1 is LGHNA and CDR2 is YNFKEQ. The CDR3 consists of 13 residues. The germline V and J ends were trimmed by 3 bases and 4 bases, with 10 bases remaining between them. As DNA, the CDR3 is TGTGCCAGCAGCCAGTCACGCCAATACGAGCAGTACTTC. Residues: CASSQSRQYEQYF.

The CDR3 bases are TGTGCCAGCAGTTTAATCGGCCCACAGGGTTCGCCTACTGAAGCTTTCTTT. Residues: CASSLIGPQGSPTEAFF. The chain links TRBV27 to TRBJ1-1; a possible D gene is TRBD1 (6 bases). The CDR3 contains 17 residues. Germline values: CDR1 MNHEY, CDR2 SMNVEV (reference sequence). Trimming removed 2 bases from V and 5 bases from J, with 21 bases in between.

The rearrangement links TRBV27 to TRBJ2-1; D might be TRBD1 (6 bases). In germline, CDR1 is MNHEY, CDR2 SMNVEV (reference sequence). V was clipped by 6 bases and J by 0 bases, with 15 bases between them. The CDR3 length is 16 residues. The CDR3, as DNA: TGTGCCAGCAGCGACCCCAGGGGTGGCTCCTACAATGAGCAGTTCTTC. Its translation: CASSDPRGGSYNEQFF.

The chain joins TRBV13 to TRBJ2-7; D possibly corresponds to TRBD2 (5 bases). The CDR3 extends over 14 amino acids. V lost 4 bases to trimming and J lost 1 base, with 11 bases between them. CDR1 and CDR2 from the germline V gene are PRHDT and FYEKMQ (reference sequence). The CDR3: CASSSGKRSYEQYF. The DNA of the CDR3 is TGTGCCAGCAGCTCGGGGAAAAGGTCCTACGAGCAGTACTTC.

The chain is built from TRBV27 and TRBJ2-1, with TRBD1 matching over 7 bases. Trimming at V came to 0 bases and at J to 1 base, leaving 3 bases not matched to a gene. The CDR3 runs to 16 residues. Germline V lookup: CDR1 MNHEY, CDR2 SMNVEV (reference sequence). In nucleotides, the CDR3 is TGTGCCAGCAGTTTATCAGGCAGGGGGTCCTACAATGAGCAGTTCTTC. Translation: CASSLSGRGSYNEQFF.

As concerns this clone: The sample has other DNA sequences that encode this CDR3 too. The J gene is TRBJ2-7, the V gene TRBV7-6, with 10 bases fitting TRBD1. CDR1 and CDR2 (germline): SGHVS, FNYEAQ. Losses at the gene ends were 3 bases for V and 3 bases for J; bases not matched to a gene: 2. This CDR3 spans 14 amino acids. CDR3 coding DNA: TGTGCCAGCAGCTTCGGGACAGGGGACTACGAGCAGTACTTC. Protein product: CASSFGTGDYEQYF.

CDR3 DNA: TGCGCCAGCAGATGGGGGACTGAAGCTTTCTTT. Its translation: CASRWGTEAFF. This chain joins TRBV5-1 and TRBJ1-1; tentative D call: TRBD1 (5 bases). Germline CDR1 is SGHRS and CDR2 is YFSETQ. The CDR3 length is 11 residues. Trimming removed 5 bases from V and 5 bases from J, with 7 bases in between.

DNA of the CDR3: TGCAGTGCTAGAGGGGTGGGCTGGCAGTACTTC. It translates to CSARGVGWQYF. The chain links TRBV20-1 to TRBJ2-5; D gene uncertain. CDR1 DFQATT and CDR2 SNEGSKA come from the germline V gene (reference sequence). Trimming left V 1 base short and J 11 bases short, with 11 bases between. This CDR3 is built from 11 residues.

CDR3 sequence reads: CASNPGQTYNEQFF. CDR3 coding DNA: TGTGCCAGTAACCCGGGACAGACTTACAATGAGCAGTTCTTC. The chain links TRBV19 to TRBJ2-1; 7 bases match TRBD1. Looked up from germline, CDR1 is LNHDA and CDR2 is SQIVND (reference sequence). The CDR3 loop spans 14 amino acids. V trimming: 7 bases; J trimming: 4 bases; junction bases outside the gene matches: 7. Together with reference TRBV19 and TRBJ2-1, the CDR3 gives the full variable domain: DGGITQSPKYLFRKEGQNVTLSCEQNLNHDAMYWYRQDPGQGLRLIYYSQIVNDFQKGDIAEGYSVSREKKESFPLTVTSAQKNPTAFYLCASNPGQTYNEQFFGPGTRLTVL.

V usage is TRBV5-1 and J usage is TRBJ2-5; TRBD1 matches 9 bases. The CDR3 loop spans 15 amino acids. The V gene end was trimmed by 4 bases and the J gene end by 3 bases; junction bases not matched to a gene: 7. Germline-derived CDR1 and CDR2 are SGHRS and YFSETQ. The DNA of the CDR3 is TGCGCCAGCAGCCCTGGGACAGGGTTGGAAGAGACCCAGTACTTC. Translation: CASSPGTGLEETQYF.

The CDR3 protein is CASSSGAWETQYF. The CDR3 region has the DNA TGTGCCAGCAGTTCCGGGGCCTGGGAGACCCAGTACTTC. The chain uses TRBV6-6 and TRBJ2-5, with D perhaps being TRBD1 or TRBD2 (5 bases each). This CDR3 has 13 residues. V shed 4 bases and J shed 5 bases, with 11 bases lying between them. Germline CDR1 MNHNY, CDR2 SVGAGI (reference sequence).

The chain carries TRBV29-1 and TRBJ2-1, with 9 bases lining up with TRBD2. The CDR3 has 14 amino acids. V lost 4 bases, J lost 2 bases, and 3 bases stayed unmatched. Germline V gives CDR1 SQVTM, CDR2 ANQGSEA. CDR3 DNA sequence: TGCAGCGTTGGCGGGAGGGTTACCTACAATGAGCAGTTCTTC. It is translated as CSVGGRVTYNEQFF.

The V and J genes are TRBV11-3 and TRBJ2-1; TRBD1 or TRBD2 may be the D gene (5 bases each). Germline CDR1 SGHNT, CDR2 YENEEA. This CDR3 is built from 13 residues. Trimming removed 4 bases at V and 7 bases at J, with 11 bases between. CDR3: CASSSGDVNEQFF. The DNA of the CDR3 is TGTGCCAGCAGCTCCGGGGACGTTAATGAGCAGTTCTTC.

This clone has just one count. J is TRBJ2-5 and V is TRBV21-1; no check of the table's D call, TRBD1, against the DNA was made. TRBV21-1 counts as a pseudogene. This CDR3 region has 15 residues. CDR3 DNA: TGTGCCAGCAGCAACGGGACATCCCCCCAAGAGACCCAGTACTTC. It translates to CASSNGTSPQETQYF.

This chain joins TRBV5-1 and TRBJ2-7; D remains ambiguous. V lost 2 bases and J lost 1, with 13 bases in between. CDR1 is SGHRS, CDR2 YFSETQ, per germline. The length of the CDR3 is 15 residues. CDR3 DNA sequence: TGCGCCAGCAGCTTTGATACGGTCGGATCCTACGAGCAGTACTTC. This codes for CASSFDTVGSYEQYF.

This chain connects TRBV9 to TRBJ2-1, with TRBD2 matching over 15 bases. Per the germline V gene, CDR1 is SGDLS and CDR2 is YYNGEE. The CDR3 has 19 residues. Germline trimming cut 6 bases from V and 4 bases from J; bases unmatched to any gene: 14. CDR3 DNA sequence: TGTGCCAGCACCTTGAACCCCGGACTAGCGGGAGGGGATTACAATGAGCAGTTCTTC. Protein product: CASTLNPGLAGGDYNEQFF.

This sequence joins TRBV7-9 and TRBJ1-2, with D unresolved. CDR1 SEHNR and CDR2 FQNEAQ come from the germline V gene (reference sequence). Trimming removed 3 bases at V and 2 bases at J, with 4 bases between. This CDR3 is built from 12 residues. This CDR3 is CASSLGNYGYTF. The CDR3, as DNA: TGTGCCAGCAGCTTGGGCAACTATGGCTACACCTTC.

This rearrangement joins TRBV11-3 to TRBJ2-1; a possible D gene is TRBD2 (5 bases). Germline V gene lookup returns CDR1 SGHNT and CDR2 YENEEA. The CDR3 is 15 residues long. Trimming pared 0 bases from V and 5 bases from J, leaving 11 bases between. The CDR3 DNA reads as TGTGCCAGCAGCTTAGATGGATACGGGGACAATGAGCAGTTCTTC. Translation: CASSLDGYGDNEQFF.

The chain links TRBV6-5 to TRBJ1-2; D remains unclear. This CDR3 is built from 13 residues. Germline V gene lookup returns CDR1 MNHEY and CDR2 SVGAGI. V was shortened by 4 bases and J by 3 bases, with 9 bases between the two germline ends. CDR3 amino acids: CASSFPGDYGYTF. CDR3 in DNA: TGTGCCAGCAGTTTTCCCGGGGACTATGGCTACACCTTC.

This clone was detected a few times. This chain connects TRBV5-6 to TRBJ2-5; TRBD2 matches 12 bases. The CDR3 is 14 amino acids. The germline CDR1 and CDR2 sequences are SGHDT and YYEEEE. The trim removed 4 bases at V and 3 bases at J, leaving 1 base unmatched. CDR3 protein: CASSRLAGEETQYF. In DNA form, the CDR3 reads TGTGCCAGCAGCCGACTAGCGGGAGAAGAGACCCAGTACTTC.